This T cell receptor beta chain originates from a study of blood T cell repertoires in COVID-19. Study context: The samples span acute and convalescent COVID-19 from the United States, Italy and Spain. PBMCs, B-cell-depleted T cells, or T cells provided the cDNA or gDNA that made up the material.

V gave up 5 bases and J gave up 0 bases, with 7 bases separating them. The CDR3 totals 13 residues. CDR1 and CDR2 from the germline V gene are SNHLY and FYNNEI. Authors' data handling: Reference gene primer amplification gave estimated nucleated cell counts. Clones were read by immunoSEQ multiplex PCR, and TCRdb kept only the in-frame ones, dropping some. D and trimming were read from the DNA, whereas the V and J calls and clone size are those reported in that table. The sample holds 100,000 to 110,000 clones, about 82% seen once. The sample taken for sequencing was peripheral blood. The TCR sequence derives from a man between 50 and 59 years old with active or convalescent COVID-19. The genes are TRBV2 and TRBJ2-5, with D perhaps TRBD2 (6 bases). CDR3 loop: CASSRTNQETQYF. CDR3 coding DNA: TGTGCCAGCAGTAGGACTAACCAAGAGACCCAGTACTTC.